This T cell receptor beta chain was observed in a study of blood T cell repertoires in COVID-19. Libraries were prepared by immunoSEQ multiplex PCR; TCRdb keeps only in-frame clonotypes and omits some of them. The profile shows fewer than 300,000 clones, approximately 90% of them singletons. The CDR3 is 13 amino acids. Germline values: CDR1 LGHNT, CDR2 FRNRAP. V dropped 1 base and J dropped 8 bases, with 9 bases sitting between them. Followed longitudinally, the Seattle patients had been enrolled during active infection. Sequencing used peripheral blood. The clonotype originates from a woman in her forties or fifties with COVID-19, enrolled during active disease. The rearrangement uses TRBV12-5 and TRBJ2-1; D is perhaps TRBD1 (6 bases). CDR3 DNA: TGTGCTAGTGGTTTGGGGGGGCTCGATGAGCAGTTCTTC. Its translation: CASGLGGLDEQFF.